This is a list of T cell receptor beta chains from one sample in a study of cytomegalovirus exposure and HLA in healthy donors. The method was immunoSEQ multiplex PCR; TCRdb's version includes in-frame clones alone and lacks a portion of them. The ten most abundant clones cover approximately 6.2% of a sample with around 110,000 clones. The sequencing sample was made of PBMCs. The receptors were gathered from a man aged 35 to 55 in good health and CMV-seropositive. The CDR3 runs from the conserved cysteine through the conserved F or W. The D gene is left open where the match is weak.

v_gene,d_gene,j_gene,CDR3nt,CDR3aa
TRBV19,TRBD1,TRBJ2-2,TGTGCCAGTAGGGACAGGGGCAGCACCGGGGAGCTGTTTTTT,CASRDRGSTGELFF
TRBV5-4,.,TRBJ2-3,TGTGCCAGCAGCGGCCAAGTAGATACGCAGTATTTT,CASSGQVDTQYF
TRBV15,TRBD2,TRBJ2-7,TGTGCCACCAGCAGCCTTCGGACTAGCGGGAGGTACGAGCAGTACTTC,CATSSLRTSGRYEQYF
TRBV2,TRBD1,TRBJ1-1,TGTGCCAGCAGGGAGGGACAGGGGGCCCTGCGCCCTTTCTTT,CASREGQGALRPFF
TRBV7-8,.,TRBJ1-1,TGTGCCAGCAGCTTAGGTGACAGGATGAACACTGAAGCTTTCTTT,CASSLGDRMNTEAFF
TRBV30,TRBD2,TRBJ2-7,TGTGCCTGGAGTGTCACTAGCGGGAGCTCGAGACTCAACTTC,CAWSVTSGSSRLNF
TRBV2,TRBD1,TRBJ1-2,TGTGCCAGCAGCCCCAGTATGCCCGGACAGGGACTCTATGGCTACACCTTC,CASSPSMPGQGLYGYTF
TRBV5-6,.,TRBJ1-1,TGTGCCAGCAGCCCGACGGGGGGGAACACTGAAGCTTTCTTT,CASSPTGGNTEAFF
TRBV27,TRBD2,TRBJ2-2,TGTGCCAGCAGTTTCATGACTAGCGGCACCGGGGAGCTGTTTTTT,CASSFMTSGTGELFF
TRBV5-1,TRBD1,TRBJ1-3,TGCGCCAGCAGCTTGGGAGGGACAGCGAGCTCTGGAAACACCATATATTTT,CASSLGGTASSGNTIYF
TRBV11-1,.,TRBJ2-7,TGTGCCAGCAGCCAAAGTCGGGGATCCTACGAGCAGTACTTC,CASSQSRGSYEQYF
TRBV4-1,.,TRBJ1-5,TGCGCCAGCAGCCAAGAAGCCCAGGGCCATCAGCCCCAGCATTTT,CASSQEAQGHQPQHF
TRBV10-1,.,TRBJ2-3,TGCGCCAGCAGTGGGCCCTCACCCACAGATACGCAGTATTTT,CASSGPSPTDTQYF
TRBV5-6,TRBD1,TRBJ2-5,TGTGCCAGCAGCAAGCGTGACCAACAGGGGACGATACCAAAGACCCAGTACTTC,CASSKRDQQGTIPKTQYF
TRBV5-1,TRBD2,TRBJ2-7,TGCGCCAGCAGGTCAACGGGAGGAGCCTACGAGCAGTACTTC,CASRSTGGAYEQYF
TRBV6-5,.,TRBJ2-1,TGTGCCAGCAGTCGCCCTAGGGGTGAGCAGTTCTTC,CASSRPRGEQFF
TRBV9,.,TRBJ2-7,TGTGCCAGCAGCGTAGATCGCTACCCTAACTACGAGCAGTACTTC,CASSVDRYPNYEQYF
TRBV5-6,.,TRBJ2-1,TGTGCCAGCAGCTTAAACGGGAACCCTCACAATGAGCAGTTCTTC,CASSLNGNPHNEQFF
TRBV7-9,.,TRBJ2-7,TGTGCCAGCAGCTCTGAGGCAGGGCAATACGAGCAGTACTTC,CASSSEAGQYEQYF
TRBV7-3,.,TRBJ2-7,TGTGCCAGCAGCTTAGACAGGCCGCCCAGTGAGCAGTACTTC,CASSLDRPPSEQYF
TRBV28,TRBD1,TRBJ1-2,TGTGCCAGCAGTTTTCATGGACAGGGTGGTAGGGGCTACACCTTC,CASSFHGQGGRGYTF
TRBV28,.,TRBJ1-1,TGTGCCAGCAGTTTAACGTTCTCAGGAAGGACTGAAGCTTTCTTT,CASSLTFSGRTEAFF
TRBV28,.,TRBJ1-2,TGTGCCAGCAGGTCCCCCCCGTCCTATAACTATGGCTACACCTTC,CASRSPPSYNYGYTF
TRBV28,.,TRBJ2-5,TGTGCCAGCAGTTTACCCTCCCAGGGAGGACAGACCCAGTACTTC,CASSLPSQGGQTQYF